The next 30 T cell receptor beta chains were all read from a single sample in a study of shared T cell receptors in the human thymus. Data came from immunoSEQ multiplex PCR; TCRdb stores just in-frame clones and leaves some out. The repertoire holds around 340,000 clones, with 85% to 95% as singletons. Sequencing input: thymocytes. The receptor source for this set is a human donor.

The genes are TRBV7-8 and TRBJ1-1; D possibly corresponds to TRBD1 (6 bases). CDR1 is SGHVS and CDR2 is FQNEAQ in the germline V gene. The CDR3 runs 13 residues. The V end lost 7 bases, the J end lost 3 bases, and 12 bases lay between the germline ends. CDR3 sequence: CASTRGGDTEAFF. The CDR3, as DNA: TGTGCCAGCACCCGGGGGGGCGACACTGAAGCTTTCTTT.

This chain links TRBV5-1 with TRBJ2-1, with unresolved D. The CDR3 has 13 amino acids. Looked up from germline, CDR1 is SGHRS and CDR2 is YFSETQ. The V end lost 3 bases, the J end lost 5 bases, and 9 bases lay between the germline ends. The CDR3 reads CASSSHPHNEQFF. The CDR3, as DNA: TGCGCCAGCAGCTCCCACCCCCACAATGAGCAGTTCTTC.

CDR3 DNA: TGTGCCACCGATGCAGGCCAGAATGAAAAACTGTTTTTT. It encodes CATDAGQNEKLFF. The V gene is TRBV15, the J gene TRBJ1-4; D not certain. This CDR3 is 13 amino acids long. The V end was cut by 8 bases, the J end by 5 bases, with 12 bases between. Germline V gene sequence: CDR1 LNHNV, CDR2 YYDKDF (reference sequence).

The chain joins TRBV7-3 to TRBJ1-2; tentatively, D is TRBD1 (6 bases). Germline V gene sequence: CDR1 SGHTA, CDR2 FQGTGA. This CDR3 has 13 residues. V lost 5 bases and J lost 2, with 9 bases in between. In DNA form, the CDR3 reads TGTGCCAGCAGCGCACAGGGAAACTATGGCTACACCTTC. Amino acid sequence: CASSAQGNYGYTF.

The chain couples TRBV4-2 to TRBJ2-1, with D maybe TRBD2 (5 bases). Germline CDR1 and CDR2: LGHNA and YNFKEQ. This CDR3 region has 14 residues. V lost 6 bases and J 4 bases, leaving 13 bases between the germline ends. The CDR3: CASRSLAAYNEQFF. As DNA, the CDR3 is TGTGCCAGCAGGTCCCTAGCAGCTTACAATGAGCAGTTCTTC.

V and J are TRBV29-1 and TRBJ2-7; 12 positions match TRBD2. Losses at the gene ends were 4 bases for V and 3 bases for J; bases not matched to a gene: 7. The CDR3 is 15 residues long. Looked up from germline, CDR1 is SQVTM and CDR2 is ANQGSEA. The CDR3, as DNA: TGCAGCGTTGCTAGCGGGAGGGCCTGGGGCTACGAGCAGTACTTC. Its translation is CSVASGRAWGYEQYF.

This chain joins TRBV28 and TRBJ1-1; 8 nucleotides agree with TRBD1. CDR1 and CDR2 (germline): MDHEN, SYDVKM. J lost 1 base, V lost 3 bases, and 7 bases had no gene match. CDR3 length equals 16 residues. CDR3 bases: TGTGCCAGCAGTTTGTTTCATCAGGGGGCGAACACTGAAGCTTTCTTT. It is translated as CASSLFHQGANTEAFF.

The V and J genes are TRBV27 and TRBJ2-7, with 8 bases that match TRBD1. CDR1 is MNHEY, CDR2 SMNVEV, per germline (reference sequence). The CDR3 contains 18 residues. The V and J ends lost 4 bases and 2 bases, in that order; junction bases with no gene match: 16. CDR3 region: CASSSSDRGGVATYEQYF. CDR3 DNA: TGTGCCAGCAGTTCGTCCGACAGGGGAGGTGTTGCAACCTACGAGCAGTACTTC.

This chain links TRBV5-4 with TRBJ2-4; 14 bases are shared with TRBD2. This CDR3 region has 16 residues. V lost 4 bases to trimming and J lost 7 bases; unmatched junction nucleotides: 7. CDR1 SGHNT and CDR2 YYREEE come from the germline V gene (reference sequence). Written as DNA, the CDR3 is TGTGCCAGCAGCCAGGGACTAGCGGGAGCTAGGAACATTCAGTACTTC. The encoded protein is CASSQGLAGARNIQYF.

Only one count was recorded for this clone. The chain couples TRBV7-9 to TRBJ2-3; 7 bases match TRBD2. V shed 1 base and J 1 base; nucleotides not matched to a gene: 14. Germline CDR1 SEHNR, CDR2 FQNEAQ (reference sequence). The CDR3 runs to 19 residues. The CDR3 DNA is TGTGCCAGCAGCTTAGGGAGCGGGAACGAGTTATACGGCACAGATACGCAGTATTTT. Protein sequence: CASSLGSGNELYGTDTQYF. Looking up the rest from reference TRBV7-9 and TRBJ2-3 gives the full variable domain: DTGVSQNPRHKITKRGQNVTFRCDPISEHNRLYWYRQTLGQGPEFLTYFQNEAQLEKSRLLSDRFSAERPKGSFSTLEIQRTEQGDSAMYLCASSLGSGNELYGTDTQYFGPGTRLTVL.

The rearrangement uses TRBV28 and TRBJ2-7; 8 bases agree with TRBD1. V dropped 5 bases and J dropped 4; count of bases not matched to a gene: 22. The CDR3 has 19 amino acids. Looked up from germline, CDR1 is MDHEN and CDR2 is SYDVKM. In DNA, the CDR3 is TGTGCCAGCAGTATATACCGGAGAGCTACAGGGGGGCGTTGTTACGAGCAGTACTTC. The encoded protein is CASSIYRRATGGRCYEQYF.

The rearrangement joins TRBV19 to TRBJ2-5, with D unresolved. The V gene's germline CDR1 is LNHDA and CDR2 SQIVND (reference sequence). The CDR3 contains 16 residues. Trimming shortened V by 3 bases and J by 2 bases, and 16 bases separated the two germline ends. CDR3 amino acids: CASSIHSSLGQETQYF. The CDR3 nucleotides read TGTGCCAGTAGTATCCACTCGTCACTGGGTCAAGAGACCCAGTACTTC.

This sequence joins TRBV28 and TRBJ1-5; 9 bases align to TRBD1. Germline lookup yields CDR1 MDHEN and CDR2 SYDVKM. This CDR3 region has 20 residues. J was trimmed by 0 bases and V by 6 bases; bases with no gene match: 18. DNA of the CDR3: TGTGCCAGCAGCCGGCGATTGCGGGACAGGGCCTTCATTAGCAATCAGCCCCAGCATTTT. Translation gives CASSRRLRDRAFISNQPQHF. The whole variable domain, remainder taken from reference TRBV28 and TRBJ1-5, is DVKVTQSSRYLVKRTGEKVFLECVQDMDHENMFWYRQDPGLGLRLIYFSYDVKMKEKGDIPEGYSVSREKKERFSLILESASTNQTSMYLCASSRRLRDRAFISNQPQHFGDGTRLSIL.

This clone was seen only once. The V and J genes are TRBV27 and TRBJ1-2, with 7 bases that match TRBD1. CDR3 length: 14 residues. The germline CDR1 and CDR2 sequences are MNHEY and SMNVEV (reference sequence). V was pared by 3 bases and J by 7 bases, with 8 bases of the junction left unmatched. The CDR3 region is CASSFDGHRGGYTF. The CDR3 DNA is TGTGCCAGCAGTTTTGATGGGCACAGGGGTGGCTACACCTTC.

The sample holds a few counts of this clone. The chain uses TRBV7-9 and TRBJ1-2; the D gene is possibly TRBD1 (5 bases). This CDR3 spans 14 amino acids. Per the germline V gene, CDR1 is SEHNR and CDR2 is FQNEAQ (reference sequence). V was pared by 0 bases and J by 6 bases, with 11 bases between. This CDR3 is CASSLARIGDGYTF. In DNA form, the CDR3 reads TGTGCCAGCAGCTTAGCGCGGATAGGGGATGGCTACACCTTC.

CDR3: CASSQTGLRGYTF. The CDR3 region has the DNA TGTGCCAGCAGTCAAACAGGGTTGCGGGGCTACACCTTC. The gene calls are TRBV27 and TRBJ1-2; a weak D match, TRBD1 (6 bases). The germline V gene encodes CDR1 MNHEY and CDR2 SMNVEV (reference sequence). With 5 bases removed from V and 8 bases from J, the gap between germline ends came to 15 bases. CDR3 length equals 13 residues.

V is TRBV11-3 and J is TRBJ2-3, with 7 positions matching TRBD1. CDR1 SGHNT and CDR2 YENEEA come from the germline V gene. This CDR3 spans 15 amino acids. Unmatched junction bases numbered 4, after V lost 2 bases and J lost 2 bases. CDR3 sequence (DNA): TGTGCCAGCAGCTTATGGGGACAGACCACAGATACGCAGTATTTT. It encodes CASSLWGQTTDTQYF.

The rearrangement uses TRBV7-2 and TRBJ2-1, with D possibly being TRBD1 or TRBD2 (5 bases each). Trimming shortened V by 1 base and J by 4 bases, and 14 bases separated the two germline ends. The CDR3 loop spans 16 amino acids. CDR1 and CDR2 (germline): SGHTA, FQGNSA. This chain's CDR3 is CASSLVGTELYNEQFF. CDR3 in DNA: TGTGCCAGCAGCTTAGTTGGGACGGAACTGTACAATGAGCAGTTCTTC.

The rearrangement links TRBV15 to TRBJ2-1; the D is unclear. CDR3 length: 14 amino acids. The V and J ends lost 0 bases and 2 bases respectively, with 5 bases between them. CDR1 is LNHNV, CDR2 YYDKDF, per germline (reference sequence). CDR3 region: CATSRELPYNEQFF. CDR3 in DNA: TGTGCCACCAGCAGAGAGCTGCCCTACAATGAGCAGTTCTTC.

This sequence joins TRBV19 and TRBJ1-2; 7 nucleotides align to TRBD1. The germline V gene encodes CDR1 LNHDA and CDR2 SQIVND (reference sequence). V shed 5 bases, J shed 7 bases, and the junction held 7 bases outside the gene matches. The CDR3 is 13 residues long. CDR3 protein: CASSVLGTAGYTF. The CDR3 nucleotides read TGTGCCAGTAGTGTACTGGGGACAGCTGGCTACACCTTC.

The gene calls are TRBV6-1 and TRBJ1-5; D uncertain. CDR3 length equals 15 residues. V was pared by 2 bases and J by 2 bases, with 10 bases between. Germline-derived CDR1 and CDR2 are MNHNS and SASEGT. The CDR3 nucleotides read TGTGCCAGCAGTGAAACGGGTTTTCGCAATCAGCCCCAGCATTTT. It yields the protein CASSETGFRNQPQHF.

V is TRBV30 and J is TRBJ1-2, with a tentative D call TRBD1 (5 bases). CDR1 and CDR2 (germline): GTSNPN, SVGIG (reference sequence). Trimming left V 1 base short and J 6 bases short, with 9 bases between. The CDR3 is made up of 12 amino acids. DNA of the CDR3: TGTGCCTGGAGTGATTGGGGGGATGGCTACACCTTC. Residues: CAWSDWGDGYTF.

This sequence joins TRBV11-3 and TRBJ2-1, with TRBD2 matching over 9 bases. V dropped 1 base and J dropped 8; count of bases not matched to a gene: 6. Looked up from germline, CDR1 is SGHNT and CDR2 is YENEEA. The length of the CDR3 is 15 residues. CDR3 sequence (DNA): TGTGCCAGCAGCTTAGGCGGGAGGGTACGGGATGAGCAGTTCTTC. Translated, it gives CASSLGGRVRDEQFF.

The rearrangement joins TRBV4-1 to TRBJ2-7; D perhaps matches TRBD1 (6 bases). V shed 4 bases and J shed 4 bases, with 20 bases lying between them. In germline, CDR1 is MGHRA, CDR2 YSYEKL. The CDR3 totals 16 residues. The CDR3 region has the DNA TGCGCCAGCAGCCTGAGCAGGGGCCTAAGTTGGTACGAGCAGTACTTC. The encoded protein is CASSLSRGLSWYEQYF.

The chain couples TRBV27 to TRBJ2-3; the D is unclear. Germline values: CDR1 MNHEY, CDR2 SMNVEV (reference sequence). V lost 3 bases and J 4 bases, leaving 11 bases between the germline ends. The CDR3 is 14 amino acids. The CDR3 reads CASSFTEVADTQYF. Here the CDR3 DNA reads TGTGCCAGCAGTTTTACTGAAGTGGCAGATACGCAGTATTTT.

This chain uses TRBV30 with TRBJ1-2, with a possible D match to TRBD1 (6 bases). The CDR3 is 16 amino acids. Germline V gene data show CDR1 as GTSNPN and CDR2 as SVGIG (reference sequence). V was cut by 4 bases and J by 6 bases, with 24 bases left in between. This CDR3 is CAWKGGPHTGGDGYTF. For the CDR3, the DNA is TGTGCCTGGAAAGGGGGGCCTCACACCGGTGGGGATGGCTACACCTTC. Filled out from reference TRBV30 and TRBJ1-2, the complete variable domain reads SQTIHQWPATLVQPVGSPLSLECTVEGTSNPNLYWYRQAAGRGLQLLFYSVGIGQISSEVPQNLSASRPQDRQFILSSKKLLLSDSGFYLCAWKGGPHTGGDGYTFGSGTRLTVV.

The chain links TRBV4-2 to TRBJ2-2; TRBD1 matches 8 bases. V lost 0 bases, J lost 4 bases, and 16 bases stayed unmatched. Germline loops: CDR1 LGHNA, CDR2 YNFKEQ. There are 20 residues in the CDR3. The CDR3 coding sequence is TGTGCCAGCAGCCAAGAGGTAGTAAGGACGGACAGGGCGGGCACCGGGGAGCTGTTTTTT. Its protein is CASSQEVVRTDRAGTGELFF.

The genes are TRBV25-1 and TRBJ1-6; no clear D gene. This CDR3 region has 15 residues. Germline V gene data show CDR1 as MGHDK and CDR2 as SYGVNS. Deletions cut 5 bases from V and 0 bases from J, with 8 bases between. Written as DNA, the CDR3 is TGTGCCAGCAGTTGGGGTAGCTCCTATAATTCACCCCTCCACTTT. The encoded protein is CASSWGSSYNSPLHF. Combining the CDR3 with reference TRBV25-1 and TRBJ1-6 gives the whole variable domain EADIYQTPRYLVIGTGKKITLECSQTMGHDKMYWYQQDPGMELHLIHYSYGVNSTEKGDLSSESTVSRIRTEHFPLTLESARPSHTSQYLCASSWGSSYNSPLHFGNGTRLTVT.

The rearrangement joins TRBV9 to TRBJ2-5; D may match TRBD1 or TRBD2 (5 bases each). V was shortened by 4 bases and J by 3 bases, with 16 bases between the two germline ends. The CDR3 runs 15 residues. From germline, CDR1 is SGDLS and CDR2 YYNGEE. CDR3 sequence (DNA): TGTGCCAGCAGCCCCCAGGGAGTACGAAAAGAGACCCAGTACTTC. Its protein product is CASSPQGVRKETQYF.

This chain connects TRBV30 to TRBJ2-4; no clear D gene. The V gene lost 2 bases and the J gene lost 3 bases, with 20 bases spanning the gap. Germline CDR1 GTSNPN, CDR2 SVGIG (reference sequence). The CDR3 loop spans 17 amino acids. The CDR3 reads CAWSNYFTHPYKNIQYF. CDR3 sequence (DNA): TGTGCCTGGAGTAACTACTTCACCCACCCCTACAAAAACATTCAGTACTTC.